The rows below give T cell receptor beta chains drawn from one sample of a study of preoperative IRX-2 immunotherapy in early breast cancer. TCRdb's table, derived via immunoSEQ multiplex PCR, lists solely in-frame clones and lacks some. Here the sample spans more than 25,000 clones, 90% being singletons. This material was collected from a patient treated with IRX-2 immunotherapy. Receptor source: a human donor with breast cancer. Each CDR3 is given with its conserved first and last residue. The order of the fields is J gene, clone size, V gene, D gene, CDR3 DNA, CDR3 protein. The D gene is left open where the match is weak. Only some rows state a clone size, as once, few, many or a class for expanded clones.

TRBJ1-1	once	TRBV5-1	TRBD1	TGCGCCAGCAGCTGGGGACAGGGGGCCCCTCGGACTGAAGCTTTCTTT	CASSWGQGAPRTEAFF
TRBJ2-1	-	TRBV4-1	TRBD2	TGCGCCAGCAGCCTAGATGGGGTAGCGGGGGAAAAAAGGCAGTTCTTC	CASSLDGVAGEKRQFF
TRBJ2-7	-	TRBV19	TRBD1	TGTGCCAGTAGTAGGGACAGGGTGAAGGAGCAGTACTTC	CASSRDRVKEQYF
TRBJ1-2	-	TRBV19	-	TGTGCCAGTAGTACACCTGTCCAAGCTAACTATGGCTACACCTTC	CASSTPVQANYGYTF
TRBJ2-5	-	TRBV27	-	TGTGCCAGCAGTCCGATAACCGGGATTCCGAGACAAGAGACCCAGTACTTC	CASSPITGIPRQETQYF
TRBJ2-1	-	TRBV27	-	TGTGCCAGCAGTTTCTTTAATGAGCAGTTCTTC	CASSFFNEQFF
TRBJ1-2	-	TRBV4-1	TRBD1	TGCGCCAGCAGCCAAGATGGGACAGGGGGAGGCTATGGCTACACCTTC	CASSQDGTGGGYGYTF
TRBJ1-6	once	TRBV5-6	TRBD1	TGTGCCAGCAGCTTAGGACAGGGCTCCTCACCCCTCCACTTT	CASSLGQGSSPLHF
TRBJ1-2	-	TRBV28	-	TGTGCCAGCAGTTTGTCCGTCTATGGCTACACCTTC	CASSLSVYGYTF
TRBJ2-7	-	TRBV7-9	-	TGTGCCAGCAGCTTGAACGGGAACGAGCAGTACTTC	CASSLNGNEQYF
TRBJ2-7	-	TRBV6-1	-	TGTGCCAGCAGTGAAGGGTTTGGGTCCTACGAGCAGTACTTC	CASSEGFGSYEQYF
TRBJ2-1	-	TRBV4-3	TRBD1	TGCGCCAGCACCCCCAACGCCCCAGGGGGCAGTTGGAATGAGCAGTTCTTC	CASTPNAPGGSWNEQFF
TRBJ1-5	-	TRBV19	TRBD1	TGTGCCAGTAGTACGCGGACAGGGTTCGATCAGCCCCAGCATTTT	CASSTRTGFDQPQHF
TRBJ1-3	-	TRBV7-2	-	TGTGCCAGCAGCGAAGGTGGCCGAATCTCTGGAAACACCATATATTTT	CASSEGGRISGNTIYF
TRBJ2-3	-	TRBV2	-	TGTGCCAGCAAGGGTGTAGGGGTTTTCACAGATACGCAGTATTTT	CASKGVGVFTDTQYF
TRBJ2-4	-	TRBV11-2	-	TGTGCCAGCAGTCCCTCCTATGCCGGGGACATTCAGTACTTC	CASSPSYAGDIQYF
TRBJ2-1	once	TRBV7-8	-	TGTGCCAGCAGCCCTCTAGCATCTGAGCAGTTCTTC	CASSPLASEQFF
TRBJ2-7	-	TRBV21-1	-	TGTGCCAGCAGCAAATGGCTAGCGGGACACTCCTACGAGCAGTACTTC	CASSKWLAGHSYEQYF
TRBJ2-7	-	TRBV18	-	TGTGCCAGCTCACCACCGATCGGTGAGCAGTACTTC	CASSPPIGEQYF
TRBJ2-5	-	TRBV5-1	TRBD2	TGCGCCAGCAGCCCGGGACTAGAAGAGACCCAGTACTTC	CASSPGLEETQYF
TRBJ2-7	-	TRBV28	-	TGTGCCAGCAGAAAGAGGGACTTCTACGAGCAGTACTTC	CASRKRDFYEQYF
TRBJ2-2	-	TRBV7-9	-	TGTGCCAGCAGCTTCAGTTCCACCGGGGAGCTGTTTTTT	CASSFSSTGELFF
TRBJ2-7	-	TRBV18	-	TGTGCCAGCTCACCAAGGGGCCTATCGACCTACGAGCAGTACTTC	CASSPRGLSTYEQYF
TRBJ2-7	-	TRBV4-3	TRBD2	TGCGCCAGCAGCCAAGAGTGGCGGGGGGGCCTCGAGCAGTACTTC	CASSQEWRGGLEQYF
TRBJ1-5	-	TRBV4-3	-	TGCGCCAGCAGCCAAGACCTCACGGGGGCGGGTCAGCCCCAGCATTTT	CASSQDLTGAGQPQHF
TRBJ1-6	-	TRBV30	-	TGTGCCTGGAGCCTTCTGGAGGGGGGACCCCTCCACTTT	CAWSLLEGGPLHF
TRBJ2-2	-	TRBV5-1	TRBD2	TGCGCCAGCAGCCCCCGACTAGCGGGAGGGCCTGTCGGGGAGCTGTTTTTT	CASSPRLAGGPVGELFF
TRBJ2-7	-	TRBV29-1	-	TGCAGCACGCGGAAGGGTGACGAGCAGTACTTC	CSTRKGDEQYF
TRBJ1-2	few	TRBV20-1	-	TGCAGCATTCCTACTTATGGCTACACCTTC	CSIPTYGYTF
TRBJ2-5	few	TRBV18	-	TGTGCCAGCTCACCAGAGGCCCGCCAAGAGACCCAGTACTTC	CASSPEARQETQYF
TRBJ2-1	-	TRBV6-1	TRBD1	TGTGCCAGCAGAGTGGTGACAGGGAGAGGGAATGAGCAGTTCTTC	CASRVVTGRGNEQFF
TRBJ2-1	-	TRBV10-1	TRBD2	TGCGCCAGCAGTGGAATGACTAGCGGGAATGATGAGCAGTTCTTC	CASSGMTSGNDEQFF
TRBJ2-5	once	TRBV9	-	TGTGCCAGCAGCGTAGCAGGCAGGGCGGAGACCCAGTACTTC	CASSVAGRAETQYF
TRBJ2-4	once	TRBV2	-	TGTGCCAGCAGCCCCAGAGGGGAAAACATTCAGTACTTC	CASSPRGENIQYF